The entry below describes one T cell receptor (beta chain). Seattle participants joined during active infection and were tracked over time. These data are taken from a study of blood T cell repertoires in COVID-19. Across the study: The analysed material was cDNA or gDNA that came from T cells, B-cell-depleted T cells, or PBMCs.

This CDR3 contains 12 residues. Trimming took 8 bases from V and 3 from J, leaving 7 bases between them. Per the germline V gene, CDR1 is MNHEY and CDR2 is SVGAGI. As processed by the authors: Amplification from reference gene primers served as the basis for estimated nucleated cell counts. Assay used: immunoSEQ multiplex PCR; TCRdb lists only in-frame clones, some missing. V, J and clone size derive from that table, while D and trimming were established from the DNA sequence. In the table there are some 300,000 clones, nearly 90% of which are singletons. The chain has TRBV6-5 and TRBJ1-4; D unclear. The clonotype comes from a woman in her twenties or thirties with COVID-19, enrolled during active disease. The sequenced sample consisted of peripheral blood. The CDR3 region is CASRTSNEKLFF. In DNA, the CDR3 is TGTGCCAGCCGGACTTCTAATGAAAAACTGTTTTTT.